These 20 T cell receptor beta chains share one sample of origin, sequenced in a study of blood T cell repertoires in COVID-19. Only in-frame clones appear in the TCRdb table, and some are missing; sequencing was by immunoSEQ multiplex PCR. The sample contains hundreds of thousands of clones, roughly nine tenths of which appear only once. Source material: PBMCs or T cells enriched from blood (not recorded which). These receptors originate from a woman aged 45-60 years in a cohort exposed to, infected with or recovered from COVID-19 (not recorded which).

CDR3 DNA: TGTGCCATCAGTGAGTCTACAAACTCCGGGACTAGGGAGACCCAGTACTTC. Its protein is CAISESTNSGTRETQYF. V is TRBV10-3 and J is TRBJ2-5; 8 positions match TRBD2. The ends lost 0 bases at V and 5 bases at J; junction bases unmatched: 11. CDR1 is ENHRY, CDR2 SYGVKD, per germline. The CDR3 covers 17 residues.

This clone was found once. The V and J genes are TRBV5-5 and TRBJ1-3; D uncertain. The V end was cut by 4 bases, the J end by 0 bases, with 8 bases between. CDR1 and CDR2 from the germline V gene are SGHKS and YYEKEE (reference sequence). There are 14 residues in the CDR3. Here the CDR3 reads CASSLRSSGNTIYF. The CDR3 DNA reads TGTGCCAGCAGCCTACGGAGCTCTGGAAACACCATATATTTT.

This clone was counted once. The chain carries TRBV4-1 and TRBJ2-1, with 10 nucleotides matching TRBD2. The length of the CDR3 is 14 residues. The trim removed 8 bases at V and 4 bases at J, leaving 5 bases unmatched. CDR1 and CDR2 (germline): MGHRA, YSYEKL. The chain's CDR3 is CASRRTSGYNEQFF. For the CDR3, the DNA is TGCGCCAGCCGACGGACTAGCGGTTACAATGAGCAGTTCTTC.

CDR3 DNA sequence: TGCAGCGGAGGGGACAGCTATGGCTACACCTTC. It codes for CSGGDSYGYTF. This chain joins TRBV29-1 and TRBJ1-2; 7 nucleotides align to TRBD1. Germline lookup yields CDR1 SQVTM and CDR2 ANQGSEA. The V gene end was trimmed by 7 bases and the J gene end by 4 bases; junction bases not matched to a gene: 3. The CDR3 loop spans 11 amino acids. Full variable domain (missing parts from reference TRBV29-1 and TRBJ1-2): SAVISQKPSRDICQRGTSLTIQCQVDSQVTMMFWYRQQPGQSLTLIATANQGSEATYESGFVIDKFPISRPNLTFSTLTVSNMSPEDSSIYLCSGGDSYGYTFGSGTRLTVV.

Turning to this clone: One end of the junction varies from germline; a read error may be responsible. The V and J genes are TRBV7-7 and TRBJ1-4, with TRBD1 matching over 9 bases. This CDR3 region has 17 residues. Looked up from germline, CDR1 is SSHAT and CDR2 is FNYEAQ (reference sequence). The CDR3 coding sequence is TGTGCTAGCAGCCCCTCCGGGACAGGGAGAACTAATGAAAAACTGTTTTTT. Translated: CASSPSGTGRTNEKLFF.

The chain is built from TRBV6-5 and TRBJ2-7; TRBD2 matches 8 bases. The germline gives CDR1 MNHEY, CDR2 SVGAGI. CDR3 length: 15 residues. J lost 5 bases, V lost 5 bases, and 11 bases had no gene match. In DNA form, the CDR3 reads TGTGCCAGCAGTAACCCGGGACTAGAAAGCCACGAGCAGTACTTC. Translation gives CASSNPGLESHEQYF.

V is TRBV18 and J is TRBJ2-2; D is perhaps TRBD1 (6 bases). Germline CDR1 KGHSH, CDR2 LQKENI. The V end lost 3 bases, the J end lost 0 bases, and 14 bases lay between the germline ends. This CDR3 is 17 amino acids long. CDR3 amino acids: CASSPTLGQTNTGELFF. CDR3 sequence (DNA): TGTGCCAGCTCACCGACCCTCGGACAGACGAACACCGGGGAGCTGTTTTTT. Full variable domain (remainder filled in from reference TRBV18 and TRBJ2-2): NAGVMQNPRHLVRRRGQEARLRCSPMKGHSHVYWYRQLPEEGLKFMVYLQKENIIDESGMPKERFSAEFPKEGPSILRIQQVVRGDSAAYFCASSPTLGQTNTGELFFGEGSRLTVL.

This clone was seen a handful of times. The chain combines TRBV28 with TRBJ1-5, with D possibly TRBD1 on 6 matching bases. Trimming pared 7 bases from V and 0 bases from J, leaving 13 bases between. This CDR3 comprises 15 residues. CDR1 and CDR2 from the germline V gene are MDHEN and SYDVKM. This CDR3 is CASKRQASSNQPQHF. DNA of the CDR3: TGTGCCAGCAAACGACAGGCCAGTAGCAATCAGCCCCAGCATTTT.

This chain connects TRBV29-1 to TRBJ1-2, with 10 nucleotides matching TRBD1. The germline CDR1 and CDR2 sequences are SQVTM and ANQGSEA. The CDR3 extends over 14 amino acids. The V segment lost 6 bases and the J segment 3 bases; nucleotides outside the gene matches: 7. Here the CDR3 reads CSVVGTGDDYGYTF. DNA of the CDR3: TGCAGCGTCGTCGGGACAGGGGATGACTATGGCTACACCTTC. Using reference TRBV29-1 and TRBJ1-2 for the parts outside the CDR3, the full variable domain is SAVISQKPSRDICQRGTSLTIQCQVDSQVTMMFWYRQQPGQSLTLIATANQGSEATYESGFVIDKFPISRPNLTFSTLTVSNMSPEDSSIYLCSVVGTGDDYGYTFGSGTRLTVV.

The chain combines TRBV4-3 with TRBJ1-5; D uncertain. Trimming took 4 bases from V and 5 from J, leaving 12 bases between them. The CDR3 has 14 residues. Looked up from germline, CDR1 is LGHNA and CDR2 is YSLEER. CDR3 nucleotides: TGCGCCAGCAGCCCTCGGGTGGCGGATCAGCCCCAGCATTTT. It encodes CASSPRVADQPQHF.

This chain connects TRBV7-2 to TRBJ2-5; maybe TRBD2 (7 bases). The germline V gene has CDR1 SGHTA and CDR2 FQGNSA. The germline V and J ends were trimmed by 5 bases and 5 bases, with 12 bases remaining between them. This CDR3 contains 13 residues. In DNA form, the CDR3 reads TGTGCCAGCAGCCGAAGGGGGGGTGAGACCCAGTACTTC. Residues: CASSRRGGETQYF.

V gene TRBV9 combines with J gene TRBJ1-3; D is possibly TRBD1 (5 bases). Between the trimmed V and J ends, which lost 3 bases and 0 bases, there was a span of 13 bases. Germline V lookup: CDR1 SGDLS, CDR2 YYNGEE. The CDR3 loop spans 16 amino acids. DNA of the CDR3: TGTGCCAGCAGCGACACAGGCCTTCTCTCTGGAAACACCATATATTTT. Translation: CASSDTGLLSGNTIYF. Full variable domain (remainder filled in from reference TRBV9 and TRBJ1-3): DSGVTQTPKHLITATGQRVTLRCSPRSGDLSVYWYQQSLDQGLQFLIQYYNGEERAKGNILERFSAQQFPDLHSELNLSSLELGDSALYFCASSDTGLLSGNTIYFGEGSWLTVV.

This chain uses TRBV4-3 with TRBJ1-6; 7 bases align to TRBD1. This CDR3 is built from 18 residues. The germline V gene encodes CDR1 LGHNA and CDR2 YSLEER. V was clipped by 1 base and J by 0 bases; unmatched bases: 6. The chain's CDR3 is CASSQGSQGSSYNSPLHF. The CDR3 DNA sequence: TGCGCCAGCAGCCAAGGGTCACAGGGGAGCTCCTATAATTCACCCCTCCACTTT.

This chain connects TRBV7-8 to TRBJ1-1; perhaps TRBD1 as D (6 bases). Germline V CDR1 and CDR2: SGHVS, FQNEAQ. The CDR3 contains 13 residues. With 8 bases removed from V and 0 bases from J, the gap between germline ends came to 10 bases. CDR3 protein: CASGQQMNTEAFF. In DNA, the CDR3 is TGTGCCAGCGGACAGCAAATGAACACTGAAGCTTTCTTT.

The rearrangement joins TRBV4-2 to TRBJ1-2, with a weak D call TRBD1 (6 bases). The CDR3 spans 14 residues. Germline V gene sequence: CDR1 LGHNA, CDR2 YNFKEQ. The V end lost 5 bases, the J end lost 4 bases, and 14 bases lay between the germline ends. The CDR3: CASSADRRGYGYTF. The CDR3 nucleotides are TGTGCCAGCAGCGCGGACAGAAGGGGCTATGGCTACACCTTC.

The chain combines TRBV9 with TRBJ1-3; 8 bases line up with TRBD1. Germline V gene sequence: CDR1 SGDLS, CDR2 YYNGEE. CDR3 size: 16 residues. V lost 4 bases, J lost 4 bases, and 10 bases stayed unmatched. DNA of the CDR3: TGTGCCAGCAGCACACAGGGGGGGGCTGGAGGAAACACCATATATTTT. Its protein product is CASSTQGGAGGNTIYF.

This rearrangement joins TRBV6-5 to TRBJ1-1; no definite D call. V was clipped by 9 bases and J by 4 bases, with 12 bases between them. The CDR3 extends over 12 amino acids. The germline V gene has CDR1 MNHEY and CDR2 SVGAGI. The CDR3 spells CASKGGSTEAFF. The CDR3 region has the DNA TGTGCCAGTAAGGGCGGGAGCACTGAAGCTTTCTTT.

The chain carries TRBV4-1 and TRBJ2-7, with a possible D match to TRBD2 (7 bases). Trimming removed 4 bases at V and 2 bases at J, with 18 bases between. CDR1 and CDR2 (germline): MGHRA, YSYEKL. This CDR3 comprises 16 residues. The CDR3 coding sequence is TGCGCCAGCAGCCTTGGTTTTGGGGGGGGCCCCTACGAGCAGTACTTC. Translation gives CASSLGFGGGPYEQYF.

V is TRBV5-8 and J is TRBJ1-1; D is perhaps TRBD1 (6 bases). CDR3 length: 15 residues. Germline-derived CDR1 and CDR2 are SGHTS and YDEGEE. Deletions cut 4 bases from V and 2 bases from J, with 15 bases between. CDR3 amino acids: CASSIAGTTNTEAFF. Here the CDR3 DNA reads TGTGCCAGCAGCATCGCCGGGACAACAAACACTGAAGCTTTCTTT.

This clone has just one count. V and J are TRBV7-2 and TRBJ2-5; 8 bases match TRBD1. J gave up 6 bases and V 3 bases, and 9 bases lay outside the gene matches. The CDR3 sequence is 15 residues long. CDR1 and CDR2 (germline): SGHTA, FQGNSA. The DNA of the CDR3 is TGTGCCAGCAGCTTCGCGACAGGGGCTACAAAGACCCAGTACTTC. Translated: CASSFATGATKTQYF.